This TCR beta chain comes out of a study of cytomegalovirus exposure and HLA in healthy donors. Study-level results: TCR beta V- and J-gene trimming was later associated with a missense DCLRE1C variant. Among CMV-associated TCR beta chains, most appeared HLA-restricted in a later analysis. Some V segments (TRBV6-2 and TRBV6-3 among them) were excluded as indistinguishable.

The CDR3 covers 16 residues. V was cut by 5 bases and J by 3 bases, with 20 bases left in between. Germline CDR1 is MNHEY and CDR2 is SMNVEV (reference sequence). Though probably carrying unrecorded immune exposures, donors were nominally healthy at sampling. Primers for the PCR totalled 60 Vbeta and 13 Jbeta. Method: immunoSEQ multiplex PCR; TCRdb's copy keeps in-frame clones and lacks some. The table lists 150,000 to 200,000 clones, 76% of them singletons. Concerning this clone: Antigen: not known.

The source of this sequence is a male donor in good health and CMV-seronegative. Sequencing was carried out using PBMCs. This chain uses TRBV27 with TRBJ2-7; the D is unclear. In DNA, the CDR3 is TGTGCCAGCAGTCCCCTCGACTTCTCCCTAAACTACGAGCAGTACTTC. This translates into CASSPLDFSLNYEQYF.